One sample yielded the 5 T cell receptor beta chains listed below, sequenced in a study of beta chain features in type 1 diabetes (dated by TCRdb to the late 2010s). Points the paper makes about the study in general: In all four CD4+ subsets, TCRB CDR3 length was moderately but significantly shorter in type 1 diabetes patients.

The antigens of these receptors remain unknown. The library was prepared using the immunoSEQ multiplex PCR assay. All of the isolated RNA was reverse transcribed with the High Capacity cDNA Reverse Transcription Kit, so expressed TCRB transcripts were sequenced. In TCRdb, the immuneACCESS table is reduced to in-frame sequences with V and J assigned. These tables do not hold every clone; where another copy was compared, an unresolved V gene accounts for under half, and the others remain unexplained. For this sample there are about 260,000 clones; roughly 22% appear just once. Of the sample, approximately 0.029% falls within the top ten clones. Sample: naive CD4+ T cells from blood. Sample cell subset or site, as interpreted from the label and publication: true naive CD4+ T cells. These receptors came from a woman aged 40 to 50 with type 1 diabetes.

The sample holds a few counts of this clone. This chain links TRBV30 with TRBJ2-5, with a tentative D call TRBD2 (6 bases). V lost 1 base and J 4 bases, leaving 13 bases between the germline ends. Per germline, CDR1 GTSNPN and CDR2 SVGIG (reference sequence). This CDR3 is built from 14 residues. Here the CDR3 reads CAWSARGMRETQYF. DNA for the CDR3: TGTGCCTGGAGTGCGCGGGGAATGCGAGAGACCCAGTACTTC.

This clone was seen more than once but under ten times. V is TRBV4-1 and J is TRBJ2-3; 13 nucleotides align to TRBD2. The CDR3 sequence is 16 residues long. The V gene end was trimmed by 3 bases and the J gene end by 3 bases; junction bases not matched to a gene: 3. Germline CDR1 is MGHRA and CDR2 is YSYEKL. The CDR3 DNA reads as TGCGCCAGCAGCCACTTGGGACTAGCGGGGACAGATACGCAGTATTTT. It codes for CASSHLGLAGTDTQYF.

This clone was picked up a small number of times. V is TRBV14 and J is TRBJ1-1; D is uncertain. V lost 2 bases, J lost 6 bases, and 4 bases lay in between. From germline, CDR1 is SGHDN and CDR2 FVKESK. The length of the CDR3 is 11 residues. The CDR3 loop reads CASSQYAEAFF. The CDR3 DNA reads TGTGCCAGCAGCCAATATGCTGAAGCTTTCTTT.

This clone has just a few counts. The CDR3 sequence: CASSATLAGETQYF. In DNA, the CDR3 is TGTGCCAGCAGCGCTACCCTAGCGGGAGAGACCCAGTACTTC. The chain couples TRBV9 to TRBJ2-5, with TRBD2 identical over 8 bases. The trim removed 3 bases at V and 4 bases at J, leaving 5 bases unmatched. The CDR3 totals 14 residues. In germline, CDR1 is SGDLS, CDR2 YYNGEE.

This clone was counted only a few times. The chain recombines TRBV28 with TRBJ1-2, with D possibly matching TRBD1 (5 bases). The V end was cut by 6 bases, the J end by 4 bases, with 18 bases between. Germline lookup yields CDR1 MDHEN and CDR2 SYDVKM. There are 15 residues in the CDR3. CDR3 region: CASRGGLASIYGYTF. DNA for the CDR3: TGTGCCAGCAGGGGGGGGTTGGCTTCTATCTATGGCTACACCTTC.